One sample yielded the 4 T cell receptor beta chains listed below, sequenced in a study of technical replicates of blood from a few donors. TCRdb's table, derived via immunoSEQ multiplex PCR, lists solely in-frame clones and lacks some. The data hold approximately 68,000 clones, with about 97% observed a single time. Sequenced sample: T cells isolated from PBMCs. All receptors come from a human donor in good health.

The chain uses TRBV10-3 and TRBJ1-1; 12 bases line up with TRBD1. V shed 2 bases and J 1 base; nucleotides not matched to a gene: 2. Germline CDR1 is ENHRY and CDR2 is SYGVKD. This CDR3 contains 16 residues. CDR3 amino acids: CAISEGTGGWNTEAFF. In nucleotides, the CDR3 is TGTGCCATCAGTGAGGGGACAGGGGGCTGGAACACTGAAGCTTTCTTT.

The sample holds one count of this clone. This chain connects TRBV27 to TRBJ2-1; tentative D call: TRBD1 (6 bases). This CDR3 is 15 amino acids long. Looked up from germline, CDR1 is MNHEY and CDR2 is SMNVEV (reference sequence). With 3 bases removed from V and 2 bases from J, the gap between germline ends came to 11 bases. The CDR3 coding sequence is TGTGCCAGCAGTTTCCAGGGGCCCACCTACAATGAGCAGTTCTTC. Protein product: CASSFQGPTYNEQFF.

The V gene is TRBV4-3, the J gene TRBJ2-5, with a tentative D call TRBD2 (6 bases). CDR1 and CDR2 from the germline V gene are LGHNA and YSLEER. The CDR3 loop spans 16 amino acids. The V end lost 0 bases, the J end lost 5 bases, and 16 bases lay between the germline ends. The DNA for the CDR3 is TGCGCCAGCAGCCAAGATAAGAGGGACTGGGAGGAGACCCAGTACTTC. This gives the protein CASSQDKRDWEETQYF.

The chain combines TRBV7-9 with TRBJ2-7; the D is unclear. The CDR3 spans 11 residues. Looked up from germline, CDR1 is SEHNR and CDR2 is FQNEAQ (reference sequence). V lost 5 bases and J 6 bases, leaving 8 bases between the germline ends. The CDR3 sequence is CASSPAGEQYF. CDR3 sequence (DNA): TGTGCCAGCAGCCCCGCCGGCGAGCAGTACTTC. Drawing the rest from reference TRBV7-9 and TRBJ2-7, the complete variable domain is DTGVSQNPRHKITKRGQNVTFRCDPISEHNRLYWYRQTLGQGPEFLTYFQNEAQLEKSRLLSDRFSAERPKGSFSTLEIQRTEQGDSAMYLCASSPAGEQYFGPGTRLTVT.